The 25 T cell receptor beta chains presented below share a single source sample, sequenced in a study of T cells after yellow fever vaccination. MiXCR, applied by TCRdb to the 5' RACE reads, yields one record per CDR3 protein. The sample lists about 160,000 distinct CDR3 sequences, almost 7% occurring once. The sequencing here drew on CD4+ T cells sorted from PBMCs, taken 5 to 6 days after the first yellow fever vaccination. These receptors were collected from a man between 18 and 35 years old who received the YFV17D yellow fever vaccine.

This clonotype has a count of ten or more. The chain recombines TRBV7-2 with TRBJ1-1, with 9 bases matching TRBD1. Unmatched junction bases numbered 6, after V lost 2 bases and J lost 5 bases. The CDR3 covers 15 residues. The germline gives CDR1 SGHTA, CDR2 FQGNSA. CDR3 coding DNA: TGTGCCAGCAGCTTACGGACAGGGGTAGGAACTGAAGCTTTCTTT. Protein product: CASSLRTGVGTEAFF.

This clonotype was recorded at least ten times. J is TRBJ2-2 and V is TRBV5-1; 8 bases agree with TRBD1. The germline V gene has CDR1 SGHRS and CDR2 YFSETQ. This CDR3 is 15 amino acids long. V lost 0 bases and J lost 4; bases outside the gene matches: 2. CDR3: CASSLVTGATGELFF. CDR3 nucleotide sequence: TGCGCCAGCAGCTTGGTGACAGGGGCCACCGGGGAGCTGTTTTTT.

This clonotype was found many times. CDR3 in amino acids: CASSGGTLMNTEAFF. The CDR3 DNA sequence: TGCGCCAGCAGCGGGGGTACTTTGATGAACACTGAAGCTTTCTTT. The chain couples TRBV5-1 to TRBJ1-1, with TRBD1 as a possible D gene (5 bases). This CDR3 has 15 residues. Germline CDR1 SGHRS, CDR2 YFSETQ. V was cut by 4 bases and J by 0 bases, with 13 bases left in between. Based on the CDR3 plus reference TRBV5-1 and TRBJ1-1, the full variable domain is KAGVTQTPRYLIKTRGQQVTLSCSPISGHRSVSWYQQTPGQGLQFLFEYFSETQRNKGNFPGRFSGRQFSNSRSEMNVSTLELGDSALYLCASSGGTLMNTEAFFGQGTRLTVV.

This clonotype was recorded at least ten times. This chain connects TRBV7-9 to TRBJ2-2; D is unclear. This CDR3 comprises 15 residues. Trimming stripped 3 bases from V and 6 bases from J, with 14 bases between. CDR1 SEHNR and CDR2 FQNEAQ come from the germline V gene (reference sequence). The CDR3 DNA sequence: TGTGCCAGCAGCTTGGTTATACCCTCCGCCGGGGAGCTGTTTTTT. This encodes CASSLVIPSAGELFF.

This clonotype was counted many times. The chain recombines TRBV14 with TRBJ2-1, with 9 bases lining up with TRBD1. V was clipped by 3 bases and J by 7 bases; unmatched bases: 13. The germline CDR1 and CDR2 sequences are SGHDN and FVKESK. This CDR3 is 17 amino acids long. The CDR3 DNA reads as TGTGCCAGCAGCCAGGGAACAGGGGGCCGAACTACGAATGAGCAGTTCTTC. Amino acid sequence: CASSQGTGGRTTNEQFF.

This clonotype came up a few times. This chain uses TRBV5-6 with TRBJ2-7; D could derive from TRBD1 or TRBD2 (5 bases each). Germline CDR1 and CDR2: SGHDT and YYEEEE. The CDR3 loop spans 13 amino acids. V was trimmed by 4 bases and J by 6 bases, leaving 14 bases between them. The CDR3 nucleotides are TGTGCCAGCAGCCCCGGGGACCTCTGCGAGCAGTACTTC. It codes for CASSPGDLCEQYF.

In this sample, this clonotype turned up many times. This chain uses TRBV6-5 with TRBJ1-2, with D perhaps TRBD1 (5 bases). Germline-derived CDR1 and CDR2 are MNHEY and SVGAGI. The CDR3 is 15 residues long. Trimming removed 5 bases at V and 7 bases at J, with 20 bases between. CDR3 residues: CASSREGRGVSGYTF. CDR3 sequence (DNA): TGTGCCAGCAGTCGTGAGGGGCGAGGTGTTAGTGGCTACACCTTC.

Concerning this clonotype: This sequence may be a read error, since a much larger clone differs from it by one base. V gene TRBV9 combines with J gene TRBJ1-1; D is undetermined. Trimming shortened V by 3 bases and J by 2 bases, and 8 bases separated the two germline ends. Germline V gives CDR1 SGDLS, CDR2 YYNGEE. This CDR3 contains 13 residues. CDR3 in amino acids: CASSGRINTEAFF. The CDR3 DNA follows: TGTGCCAGCAGCGGCCGGATCAACACTGAAGCTTTCTTT.

Only a few counts were recorded for this clonotype. The V and J genes are TRBV7-8 and TRBJ2-7, with 10 bases fitting TRBD1. The CDR3 runs to 15 residues. With 5 bases clipped from V and 6 bases from J, the junction kept 10 bases outside the gene matches. Germline V gene data show CDR1 as SGHVS and CDR2 as FQNEAQ. CDR3 bases: TGTGCCAGCAGCAATCCTGACAGGGGGCGCTTCGAGCAGTACTTC. Its translation is CASSNPDRGRFEQYF. The whole variable domain, filled in from reference TRBV7-8 and TRBJ2-7, reads GAGVSQSPRYKVAKRGQDVALRCDPISGHVSLFWYQQALGQGPEFLTYFQNEAQLDKSGLPSDRFFAERPEGSVSTLKIQRTQQEDSAVYLCASSNPDRGRFEQYFGPGTRLTVT.

In its sample, this clonotype is medium-sized. Lacking the conserved final phenylalanine or tryptophan, this CDR3 likely reflects a read error. Because the CDR3's place on the DNA is in doubt, the DNA is left out and the CDR3 is given as listed by TCRdb. The chain employs TRBV20-1 and TRBJ2-1; TRBD2 was called by the table and not checked on the DNA. A total of 13 residues make up the CDR3, ends included. From germline, CDR1 is DFQATT and CDR2 SNEGSKA (reference sequence). The CDR3 here is CSASLPHLAGGLL.

This clonotype was detected ten times or more. The rearrangement uses TRBV6-1 and TRBJ2-1, with 9 bases aligning to TRBD1. V lost 6 bases, J lost 3 bases, and 6 bases stayed unmatched. The germline V gene has CDR1 MNHNS and CDR2 SASEGT. This CDR3 region has 15 residues. CDR3 nucleotides: TGTGCCAGCAGAGCGGGACAGGGTAACTACAATGAGCAGTTCTTC. This gives the protein CASRAGQGNYNEQFF.

This rearrangement joins TRBV13 to TRBJ2-1, with 7 bases fitting TRBD2. This CDR3 is 14 amino acids long. Germline values: CDR1 PRHDT, CDR2 FYEKMQ (reference sequence). The J segment lost 0 bases and the V segment lost 8 bases, leaving 4 bases of the junction unmatched. CDR3 nucleotides: TGTGCCAGCTTAGGCGGGGGCTCCTACAATGAGCAGTTCTTC. Translating it yields CASLGGGSYNEQFF.

This clonotype was picked up many times. This chain uses TRBV27 with TRBJ1-2, with D hard to call. Per the germline V gene, CDR1 is MNHEY and CDR2 is SMNVEV (reference sequence). Trimming stripped 6 bases from V and 4 bases from J, with 15 bases between. The CDR3 length is 14 residues. In DNA, the CDR3 is TGTGCCAGCAGCCCCGCGGGGTCCTTCTATGGCTACACCTTC. Its protein product is CASSPAGSFYGYTF.

CDR3 sequence (DNA): TGTGCCAGCAGAGCAGGGGGCGACGAGCAGTACTTC. Amino acids: CASRAGGDEQYF. This chain joins TRBV12-3 or TRBV12-4 and TRBJ2-7; the match to TRBD1 covers 8 bases. The CDR3 has 12 amino acids. After removal of 6 bases from V and 5 bases from J, the junction contained 3 bases not matched to a gene.

This clonotype was seen many times. V usage is TRBV29-1 and J usage is TRBJ2-3, with D possibly TRBD2 on 7 matching bases. This CDR3 contains 14 residues. V was clipped by 5 bases and J by 1 base, with 13 bases between them. CDR1 and CDR2 (germline): SQVTM, ANQGSEA. CDR3 coding DNA: TGCAGCGTTTCAAGGGGGAGGGGCACAGATACGCAGTATTTT. The encoded protein is CSVSRGRGTDTQYF.

This clonotype was recorded at least ten times. V usage is TRBV20-1 and J usage is TRBJ2-3; TRBD2 matches at 12 bases. This CDR3 contains 19 residues. From germline, CDR1 is DFQATT and CDR2 SNEGSKA (reference sequence). The junction had 11 bases not matched to a gene; V was cut back by 1 base and J by 0 bases. In DNA form, the CDR3 reads TGCAGTGCTAGAGCTGCTAGCGGGGGGGGCGTCCCTAGCACAGATACGCAGTATTTT. This codes for CSARAASGGGVPSTDTQYF.

This clonotype was seen many times. The rearrangement uses TRBV24-1 and TRBJ1-1, with D possibly matching TRBD1 (5 bases). The CDR3 has 11 amino acids. Germline CDR1 KGHDR, CDR2 SFDVKD. With 4 bases removed from V and 6 bases from J, the gap between germline ends came to 5 bases. CDR3 nucleotide sequence: TGTGCCACCAGTGAAGGGGCTGAAGCTTTCTTT. This codes for CATSEGAEAFF.

This clonotype has at least ten counts. The rearrangement joins TRBV5-1 to TRBJ2-7; D ambiguous. The germline V and J ends were trimmed by 0 bases and 5 bases, with 12 bases remaining between them. This CDR3 comprises 14 residues. Germline CDR1 and CDR2: SGHRS and YFSETQ. The CDR3, as DNA: TGCGCCAGCAGCTTGGGGCAGGTTTTTGACGAGCAGTACTTC. It translates to CASSLGQVFDEQYF.

In its sample, this clonotype was seen many times. The chain links TRBV7-3 to TRBJ1-5; D possibly corresponds to TRBD1 (5 bases). The CDR3 runs to 15 residues. Between the trimmed V and J ends, which lost 2 bases and 7 bases, there was a span of 15 bases. Germline CDR1 SGHTA, CDR2 FQGTGA. CDR3 sequence reads: CASSLSGRYVQPQHF. In DNA, the CDR3 is TGTGCCAGCAGCTTATCAGGGAGATACGTCCAGCCCCAGCATTTT.

This clonotype has at least ten counts. The V gene is TRBV20-1, the J gene TRBJ2-5; D call uncertain. The CDR3 runs 13 residues. Per germline, CDR1 DFQATT and CDR2 SNEGSKA (reference sequence). V was trimmed by 6 bases and J by 4 bases, leaving 15 bases between them. This CDR3 reads CSARQSTGETQYF. CDR3 DNA: TGCAGTGCGCGCCAGTCTACGGGAGAGACCCAGTACTTC.

This clonotype was observed many times. The chain has TRBV20-1 and TRBJ2-5, with TRBD2 matching 11 bases. The germline V gene encodes CDR1 DFQATT and CDR2 SNEGSKA (reference sequence). Unmatched junction bases numbered 6, after V lost 2 bases and J lost 7 bases. The CDR3 consists of 14 residues. Here the CDR3 reads CSARLAGGRGTQYF. The CDR3 bases are TGCAGTGCTAGACTAGCGGGGGGACGAGGGACCCAGTACTTC.

In this sample, this clonotype turned up many times. This chain links TRBV7-2 with TRBJ2-3; TRBD2 matches 10 bases. CDR3 size: 17 residues. The junction had 7 bases not matched to a gene; V was cut back by 3 bases and J by 1 base. CDR1 is SGHTA and CDR2 is FQGNSA in the germline V gene. The DNA of the CDR3 is TGTGCCAGCAGCTTCGGGGCTAGCGGGGGACGCACAGATACGCAGTATTTT. Translation: CASSFGASGGRTDTQYF.

This clonotype has just a few counts. The chain recombines TRBV5-1 with TRBJ2-7; weak D call: TRBD1 (5 bases). The CDR3 contains 14 residues. The V gene lost 1 base and the J gene lost 3 bases, with 11 bases spanning the gap. Germline loops: CDR1 SGHRS, CDR2 YFSETQ. This CDR3 reads CASSLQQGVYEQYF. The CDR3 DNA reads as TGCGCCAGCAGCTTGCAACAAGGGGTCTACGAGCAGTACTTC.

The V gene is TRBV6-5, the J gene TRBJ2-3; 9 positions agree with TRBD2. The J segment lost 2 bases and the V segment lost 6 bases, leaving 6 bases of the junction unmatched. Looked up from germline, CDR1 is MNHEY and CDR2 is SVGAGI. CDR3 length: 15 amino acids. This chain's CDR3 is CASSSASGDTDTQYF. CDR3 DNA sequence: TGTGCCAGCAGCTCAGCTAGCGGGGACACAGATACGCAGTATTTT.

This clonotype was counted ten times or more. The chain is built from TRBV18 and TRBJ2-1; TRBD1 matches 9 bases. V dropped 3 bases and J dropped 8; count of bases not matched to a gene: 5. The CDR3 is 14 amino acids. Germline V gives CDR1 KGHSH, CDR2 LQKENI. The CDR3: CASSPRTGEDEQFF. In DNA, the CDR3 is TGTGCCAGCTCACCGCGGACAGGGGAGGATGAGCAGTTCTTC. Full variable domain (missing parts from reference TRBV18 and TRBJ2-1): NAGVMQNPRHLVRRRGQEARLRCSPMKGHSHVYWYRQLPEEGLKFMVYLQKENIIDESGMPKERFSAEFPKEGPSILRIQQVVRGDSAAYFCASSPRTGEDEQFFGPGTRLTVL.